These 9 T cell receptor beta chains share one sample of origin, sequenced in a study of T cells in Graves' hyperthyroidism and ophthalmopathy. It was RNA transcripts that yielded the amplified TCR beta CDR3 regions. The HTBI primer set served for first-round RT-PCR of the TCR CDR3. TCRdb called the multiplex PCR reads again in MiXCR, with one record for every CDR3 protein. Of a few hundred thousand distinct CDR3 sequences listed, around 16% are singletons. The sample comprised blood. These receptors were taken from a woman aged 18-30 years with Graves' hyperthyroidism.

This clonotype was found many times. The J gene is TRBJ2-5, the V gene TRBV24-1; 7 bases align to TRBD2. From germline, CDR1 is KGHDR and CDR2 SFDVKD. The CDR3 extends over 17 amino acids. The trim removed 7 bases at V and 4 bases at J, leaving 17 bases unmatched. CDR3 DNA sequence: TGTGCCACCAGCCCAGGGAGAAGCGGGATCTCAGGAGAGACCCAGTACTTC. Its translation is CATSPGRSGISGETQYF.

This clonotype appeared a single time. The CDR3 nucleotides are TGTGCCAGCAGACCAAGCGGGGGCCGGAATGAGCAGTTCTTC. The encoded protein is CASRPSGGRNEQFF. The chain links TRBV6-2 or TRBV6-3 to TRBJ2-1; the match to TRBD2 covers 8 bases. The CDR3 runs 14 residues. Germline CDR1 reads MNHEY; CDR2 reads SVGEGT. V shed 6 bases, J shed 7 bases, and the junction held 8 bases outside the gene matches.

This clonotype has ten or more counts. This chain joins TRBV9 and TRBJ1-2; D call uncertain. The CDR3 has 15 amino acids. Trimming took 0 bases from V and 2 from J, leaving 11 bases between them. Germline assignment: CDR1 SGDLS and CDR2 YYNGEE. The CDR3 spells CASSVVRSGNYGYTF. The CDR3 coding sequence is TGTGCCAGCAGCGTAGTACGCTCGGGAAACTATGGCTACACCTTC. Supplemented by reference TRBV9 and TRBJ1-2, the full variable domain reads DSGVTQTPKHLITATGQRVTLRCSPRSGDLSVYWYQQSLDQGLQFLIQYYNGEERAKGNILERFSAQQFPDLHSELNLSSLELGDSALYFCASSVVRSGNYGYTFGSGTRLTVV.

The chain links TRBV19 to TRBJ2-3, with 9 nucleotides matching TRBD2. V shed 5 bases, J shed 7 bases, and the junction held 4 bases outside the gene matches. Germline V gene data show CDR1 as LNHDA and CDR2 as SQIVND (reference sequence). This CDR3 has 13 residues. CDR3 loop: CASSSASGNTQYF. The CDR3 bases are TGTGCCAGTAGTTCGGCTAGCGGGAATACGCAGTATTTT.

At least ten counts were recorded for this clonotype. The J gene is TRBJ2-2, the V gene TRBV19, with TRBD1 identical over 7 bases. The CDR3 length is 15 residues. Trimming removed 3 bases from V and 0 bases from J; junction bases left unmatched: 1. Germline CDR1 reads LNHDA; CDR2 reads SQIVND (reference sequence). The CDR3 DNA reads TGTGCCAGTAGTATTCAGGGGGCGAACACCGGGGAGCTGTTTTTT. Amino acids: CASSIQGANTGELFF.

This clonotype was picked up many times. CDR3 residues: CASSRFRELSSDEQFF. CDR3 nucleotide sequence: TGTGCCAGCAGCCGTTTCCGGGAGTTAAGTAGCGATGAGCAGTTCTTC. The chain couples TRBV28 to TRBJ2-1, with a weak D call TRBD2 (6 bases). The CDR3 totals 16 residues. The germline V and J ends were trimmed by 6 bases and 8 bases, with 23 bases remaining between them. Germline CDR1 MDHEN, CDR2 SYDVKM.

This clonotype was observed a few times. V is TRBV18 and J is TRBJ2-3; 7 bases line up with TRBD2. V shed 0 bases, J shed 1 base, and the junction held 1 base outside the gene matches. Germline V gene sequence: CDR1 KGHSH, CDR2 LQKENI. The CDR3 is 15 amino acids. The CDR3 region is CASSPPRGGTDTQYF. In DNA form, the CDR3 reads TGTGCCAGCTCACCACCTCGGGGGGGCACAGATACGCAGTATTTT.

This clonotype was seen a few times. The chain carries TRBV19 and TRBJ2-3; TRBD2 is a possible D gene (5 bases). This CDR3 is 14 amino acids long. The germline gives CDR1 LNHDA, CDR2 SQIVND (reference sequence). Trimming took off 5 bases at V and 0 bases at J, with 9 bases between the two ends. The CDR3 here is CASSVTGSTDTQYF. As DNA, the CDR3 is TGTGCCAGTAGTGTCACGGGGAGCACAGATACGCAGTATTTT.

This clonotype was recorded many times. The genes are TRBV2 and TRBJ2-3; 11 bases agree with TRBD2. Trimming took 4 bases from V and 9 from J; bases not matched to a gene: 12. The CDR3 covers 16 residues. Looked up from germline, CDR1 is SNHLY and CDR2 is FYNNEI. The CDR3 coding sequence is TGTGCCAGCAGTGGGGGACTAGCGGCTCGGCAAGGGACGCAGTATTTT. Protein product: CASSGGLAARQGTQYF.